The 20 T cell receptor beta chains below come from one sample, sequenced in a study of Ad26.COV2.S vaccination and SARS-CoV-2 variants (dated by TCRdb to about 2021). The treatment or condition label of this sample denotes: some 20 received Ad26.COV2.S at low or high dose, single or two shots; roughly 5 received placebo; per-sample allocation not given. Repertoires of vaccine and placebo recipients were sequenced from samples taken on day 63 after the first injection. The library was produced with the immunoSEQ multiplex PCR assay. The source is immuneACCESS, and TCRdb retained only in-frame sequences with V and J called. Part of the clones is not carried over; for the studies checked, unresolved V genes explain less than half of this, and the remainder is unexplained. The sample table records roughly 320,000 clones; just under 85% of these occur just once. The ten top clones hold approximately 2% of the sample.

Source: peripheral blood, taken in a trial of Ad26.COV2.S vaccine versus placebo. The receptors were sampled from a person aged 18-60 years who received the Ad26.COV2.S COVID-19 vaccine or a placebo.

This sequence joins TRBV28 and TRBJ1-6; D might be TRBD1 (5 bases). CDR3 length equals 19 residues. V was shortened by 2 bases and J by 9 bases, with 26 bases between the two germline ends. Per germline, CDR1 MDHEN and CDR2 SYDVKM. CDR3 sequence (DNA): TGTGCCAGCAGTTTACGGGTTTCCCGACAGATCCTGAGCGGTTCACCCCTCCACTTT. It yields the protein CASSLRVSRQILSGSPLHF.

V is TRBV12-3 or TRBV12-4 and J is TRBJ1-2; D remains ambiguous. This CDR3 has 13 amino acids. V lost 2 bases, J lost 3 bases, and 7 bases lay in between. The CDR3 region has the DNA TGTGCCAGCAGTTTAAGCAGTGACTATGGCTACACCTTC. Translated, it gives CASSLSSDYGYTF.

This chain links TRBV2 with TRBJ1-1; D may be TRBD1 (6 bases). Germline V gene data show CDR1 as SNHLY and CDR2 as FYNNEI. Trimming removed 6 bases from V and 1 base from J, with 9 bases in between. The CDR3 has 13 amino acids. The CDR3 spells CASRLDRNTEAFF. Here the CDR3 DNA reads TGTGCCAGCAGACTGGACAGGAACACTGAAGCTTTCTTT.

V and J are TRBV12-3 or TRBV12-4 and TRBJ2-2, with D hard to call. V gave up 4 bases and J gave up 4 bases, with 4 bases separating them. The length of the CDR3 is 12 residues. The CDR3 DNA reads as TGTGCCAGCAGTTATCCCACCGGGGAGCTGTTTTTT. This sequence encodes CASSYPTGELFF.

J is TRBJ2-1 and V is TRBV6-5, with 7 bases matching TRBD1. Germline trimming cut 0 bases from V and 7 bases from J; bases unmatched to any gene: 6. CDR1 is MNHEY, CDR2 SVGAGI, per germline. The CDR3 sequence is 15 residues long. CDR3 loop: CASSYSRTGSNEQFF. For the CDR3, the DNA is TGTGCCAGCAGTTACTCGCGGACAGGATCAAATGAGCAGTTCTTC.

The V call is TRBV3-1 (or the pseudogene TRBV3-2), the J call TRBJ1-5; D is undetermined. From germline, CDR1 is LGHDT and CDR2 YNNKEL (reference sequence). Trimming pared 0 bases from V and 7 bases from J, leaving 7 bases between. The CDR3 sequence is 13 residues long. In DNA form, the CDR3 reads TGTGCCAGCAGCCAAGACAGCAGACAGCCCCAGCATTTT. Amino acids: CASSQDSRQPQHF.

The V call is TRBV7-2, the J call TRBJ1-5, with D hard to call. Trimming took off 1 base at V and 0 bases at J, with 7 bases between the two ends. Germline loops: CDR1 SGHTA, CDR2 FQGNSA. The CDR3 contains 15 residues. The CDR3 here is CASSLGGYSNQPQHF. The CDR3 region has the DNA TGTGCCAGCAGCTTAGGTGGTTATAGCAATCAGCCCCAGCATTTT.

The V gene is TRBV29-1, the J gene TRBJ1-2, with 7 nucleotides matching TRBD1. The V and J ends lost 8 bases and 3 bases, in that order; junction bases with no gene match: 6. The germline CDR1 and CDR2 sequences are SQVTM and ANQGSEA. This CDR3 has 12 amino acids. CDR3 in amino acids: CSFRQGDYGYTF. DNA for the CDR3: TGCAGCTTTCGACAGGGCGACTATGGCTACACCTTC.

A note on this clone: This sample also contains other DNA sequences that code for the same CDR3. This chain connects TRBV11-3 to TRBJ1-6; weak D call: TRBD1 (5 bases). This CDR3 is built from 13 residues. V was pared by 5 bases and J by 5 bases, with 7 bases between. Germline CDR1 SGHNT, CDR2 YENEEA. The CDR3 reads CASSLRDNSPLHF. The CDR3 bases are TGTGCCAGCAGCCTCAGGGATAATTCACCCCTCCACTTT.

CDR3 region: CASSPTGGYGYTF. CDR3 DNA: TGTGCCAGCAGTCCTACAGGGGGCTATGGCTACACCTTC. The gene calls are TRBV27 and TRBJ1-2, with TRBD1 matching 8 bases. V gave up 5 bases and J gave up 4 bases; unmatched junction bases: 3. Looked up from germline, CDR1 is MNHEY and CDR2 is SMNVEV (reference sequence). The CDR3 spans 13 residues.

The V and J genes are TRBV28 and TRBJ1-4; TRBD1 agrees at 7 bases. With 6 bases clipped from V and 8 bases from J, the junction kept 12 bases outside the gene matches. This CDR3 has 15 residues. Germline-derived CDR1 and CDR2 are MDHEN and SYDVKM. CDR3 sequence reads: CASSFKTPQGEKLFF. The CDR3 nucleotides read TGTGCCAGCAGCTTTAAGACCCCACAGGGGGAAAAACTGTTTTTT.

The rearrangement links TRBV3-1 (or the pseudogene TRBV3-2) to TRBJ1-3; TRBD1 agrees at 7 bases. There are 16 residues in the CDR3. Germline-derived CDR1 and CDR2 are LGHDT and YNNKEL (reference sequence). With V trimmed by 3 bases and J by 0 bases, 5 bases remained unmatched. The CDR3 DNA follows: TGTGCCAGCAGCCAGTTGGGACAGCTCTCTGGAAACACCATATATTTT. It specifies CASSQLGQLSGNTIYF.

CDR3 residues: CASSRDRDYGYTF. CDR3 DNA sequence: TGTGCCAGCAGTAGGGACAGGGACTATGGCTACACCTTC. The rearrangement links TRBV6-5 to TRBJ1-2, with 9 bases aligning to TRBD1. Germline lookup yields CDR1 MNHEY and CDR2 SVGAGI. The junction had 1 base not matched to a gene; V was cut back by 5 bases and J by 3 bases. The CDR3 covers 13 residues.

CDR3 loop: CASSPGLAQQETQYF. The CDR3 region has the DNA TGCGCCAGCAGCCCCGGACTAGCGCAGCAAGAGACCCAGTACTTC. V gene TRBV5-1 combines with J gene TRBJ2-5, with TRBD2 matching over 9 bases. CDR1 SGHRS and CDR2 YFSETQ come from the germline V gene. CDR3 size: 15 residues. With 4 bases clipped from V and 2 bases from J, the junction kept 6 bases outside the gene matches.

Only one count was recorded for this clone. The rearrangement links TRBV27 to TRBJ2-4, with TRBD1 as a possible D gene (5 bases). V was shortened by 5 bases and J by 0 bases, with 11 bases between the two germline ends. This CDR3 spans 15 amino acids. Looked up from germline, CDR1 is MNHEY and CDR2 is SMNVEV (reference sequence). The CDR3 DNA follows: TGTGCCAGCAGTCCGCAGGGTCTAGCCAAAAACATTCAGTACTTC. This codes for CASSPQGLAKNIQYF.

This clone is a singleton in its sample. The chain is built from TRBV3-1 (or the pseudogene TRBV3-2) and TRBJ2-2; D is unclear. Germline CDR1 and CDR2: LGHDT and YNNKEL (reference sequence). This CDR3 contains 14 residues. Trimming left V 0 bases short and J 1 base short, with 3 bases between. The CDR3 DNA reads TGTGCCAGCAGCCAAGACTGGAACACCGGGGAGCTGTTTTTT. Its translation: CASSQDWNTGELFF.

In its sample, this clone was seen once. V is TRBV18 and J is TRBJ1-3; no definite D call. The V end was cut by 3 bases, the J end by 2 bases, with 11 bases between. The CDR3 contains 15 residues. The germline CDR1 and CDR2 sequences are KGHSH and LQKENI. The CDR3 coding sequence is TGTGCCAGCTCACCTAAAGGGCCAACTGGAAACACCATATATTTT. Its protein is CASSPKGPTGNTIYF.

The rearrangement joins TRBV5-1 to TRBJ2-5; the D is unclear. V dropped 4 bases and J dropped 2 bases, with 15 bases sitting between them. The CDR3 totals 15 residues. The germline V gene encodes CDR1 SGHRS and CDR2 YFSETQ. This CDR3 reads CASSPQYFGQETQYF. DNA of the CDR3: TGCGCCAGCAGCCCCCAATATTTTGGACAAGAGACCCAGTACTTC.

This clone was observed a few times. This chain connects TRBV19 to TRBJ1-1; 7 positions match TRBD1. Trimming cost V 7 bases and J 4 bases; bases outside gene matches: 9. Germline V CDR1 and CDR2: LNHDA, SQIVND (reference sequence). The CDR3 has 14 amino acids. CDR3 nucleotides: TGTGCCAGTACGGCGGGCAGGGGGTCCACTGAAGCTTTCTTT. Translating it yields CASTAGRGSTEAFF.

The chain couples TRBV10-3 to TRBJ2-1; TRBD1 matches at 8 bases. Germline lookup yields CDR1 ENHRY and CDR2 SYGVKD. Losses at the gene ends were 10 bases for V and 0 bases for J; bases not matched to a gene: 8. This CDR3 comprises 15 residues. This CDR3 is CATWTGLSSYNEQFF. In nucleotides, the CDR3 is TGTGCCACCTGGACAGGGCTGAGCTCCTACAATGAGCAGTTCTTC.